Listed here are 30 T cell receptor beta chains from one sample, sequenced in a study of CD8 T cells in ankylosing spondylitis. MiXCR, applied by TCRdb to the 5' RACE reads, yields one record per CDR3 protein. The table lists hundreds of thousands of distinct CDR3 sequences, approximately 20% of them singletons. The sample taken for sequencing was blood, either unsorted or a sorted T cell fraction (not recorded which). The receptors were sampled from a male donor with ankylosing spondylitis or in good health (not recorded which).

This clonotype was seen at least ten times. This rearrangement joins TRBV12-3 or TRBV12-4 to TRBJ2-5; D may be TRBD1 (6 bases). The CDR3 is 13 residues long. V lost 7 bases, J lost 5 bases, and 14 bases lay in between. The CDR3 DNA is TGTGCCAGCACCCCACAGGGTATGGAGACCCAGTACTTC. Its protein product is CASTPQGMETQYF.

The chain is built from TRBV12-3 or TRBV12-4 and TRBJ1-3; D call uncertain. Trimming left V 6 bases short and J 0 bases short, with 12 bases between. The CDR3 is 15 amino acids. The DNA of the CDR3 is TGTGCCAGCAGCCATGACAAAGACTCTGGAAACACCATATATTTT. Translated: CASSHDKDSGNTIYF.

V is TRBV27 and J is TRBJ2-7; D gene ambiguous. V was trimmed by 3 bases and J by 0 bases, leaving 9 bases between them. The CDR3 sequence is 14 residues long. CDR1 is MNHEY and CDR2 is SMNVEV in the germline V gene (reference sequence). The CDR3 protein is CASSFQPSSYEQYF. DNA for the CDR3: TGTGCCAGCAGTTTTCAGCCGAGCTCCTACGAGCAGTACTTC.

This clonotype appeared a few times. The genes are TRBV29-1 and TRBJ2-5; TRBD1 matches 8 bases. This CDR3 contains 13 residues. Germline-derived CDR1 and CDR2 are SQVTM and ANQGSEA. J gave up 5 bases and V 7 bases, and 9 bases lay outside the gene matches. CDR3 sequence (DNA): TGCAGCGCACGGACAGGGCGAGGGGAGACCCAGTACTTC. Amino acid sequence: CSARTGRGETQYF.

The CDR3 sequence: CASSPRPDRVDTQYF. The CDR3 DNA follows: TGTGCCAGCAGTCCTCGACCGGACCGGGTAGATACGCAGTATTTT. The chain carries TRBV12-3 or TRBV12-4 and TRBJ2-3; no firm D call. V was pared by 5 bases and J by 5 bases, with 17 bases between. CDR3 size: 15 residues.

The chain uses TRBV27 and TRBJ2-7; D is perhaps TRBD1 (6 bases). Germline V gene sequence: CDR1 MNHEY, CDR2 SMNVEV (reference sequence). V was cut by 2 bases and J by 5 bases, with 16 bases left in between. CDR3 length: 15 amino acids. The CDR3 here is CASSLTGTPSHEQYF. The DNA of the CDR3 is TGTGCCAGCAGTTTAACCGGGACACCTAGCCACGAGCAGTACTTC.

This clonotype showed up just a few times. V gene TRBV9 combines with J gene TRBJ2-1; weak D call: TRBD2 (6 bases). The V end was cut by 2 bases, the J end by 8 bases, with 20 bases between. This CDR3 has 16 residues. Germline CDR1 is SGDLS and CDR2 is YYNGEE. The CDR3 spells CASSVGQGGWGDEQFF. Here the CDR3 DNA reads TGTGCCAGCAGCGTCGGCCAGGGCGGGTGGGGGGATGAGCAGTTCTTC.

This chain connects TRBV29-1 to TRBJ1-1, with 7 bases identical to TRBD1. V shed 6 bases, J shed 4 bases, and the junction held 5 bases outside the gene matches. This CDR3 is built from 12 residues. Per the germline V gene, CDR1 is SQVTM and CDR2 is ANQGSEA. The CDR3 here is CSVTTGVTEAFF. For the CDR3, the DNA is TGCAGCGTGACTACAGGGGTCACTGAAGCTTTCTTT.

V gene TRBV15 combines with J gene TRBJ2-1, with 8 bases identical to TRBD2. Germline V lookup: CDR1 LNHNV, CDR2 YYDKDF (reference sequence). The CDR3 is made up of 18 amino acids. The V and J ends lost 4 bases and 8 bases, in that order; junction bases with no gene match: 19. CDR3 in amino acids: CATSTSLTGGVGIDEQFF. The CDR3 nucleotides read TGTGCCACCAGCACAAGCCTGACCGGGGGGGTGGGTATAGATGAGCAGTTCTTC.

This clonotype has just a few counts. At one of its ends the junction is not consistent with the germline gene, which may arise from a read error. J is TRBJ2-2 and V is TRBV9; D possibly corresponds to TRBD1 (5 bases). Germline lookup yields CDR1 SGDLS and CDR2 YYNGEE. The CDR3 spans 13 residues. The CDR3 reads CASSVGVTGELFF. DNA of the CDR3: TGTGCCAGCAGTGTAGGGGTCACCGGGGAGCTGTTTTTT.

V usage is TRBV20-1 and J usage is TRBJ2-2; maybe TRBD2 (7 bases). The germline V gene encodes CDR1 DFQATT and CDR2 SNEGSKA (reference sequence). V was trimmed by 2 bases and J by 5 bases, leaving 15 bases between them. This CDR3 is 15 amino acids long. The CDR3 region has the DNA TGCAGTGCTAGAAATTTCAGGGGAGGGACCGGGGAGCTGTTTTTT. Translated, it gives CSARNFRGGTGELFF.

This clonotype was counted only a few times. This rearrangement joins TRBV4-1 to TRBJ2-7, with TRBD1 matching 9 bases. Per germline, CDR1 MGHRA and CDR2 YSYEKL. The CDR3 has 15 residues. The junction had 10 bases not matched to a gene; V was cut back by 4 bases and J by 6 bases. The CDR3 DNA sequence: TGCGCCAGCAGCCCCAGCCCCGGGACAGGGCGCGAGCAGTACTTC. Its translation: CASSPSPGTGREQYF.

For this clonotype: At one end the junction does not follow the germline gene, possibly because of a read error. V usage is TRBV20-1 and J usage is TRBJ1-3; D ambiguous. The CDR3 spans 10 residues. CDR1 DFQATT and CDR2 SNEGSKA come from the germline V gene (reference sequence). The CDR3 spells CRTSGNTIYF. The CDR3 bases are TGTCGGACCTCCGGAAACACCATATATTTT.

This rearrangement joins TRBV7-9 to TRBJ1-1, with D maybe TRBD1 (6 bases). The CDR3 totals 12 residues. CDR1 is SEHNR, CDR2 FQNEAQ, per germline (reference sequence). Trimming cost V 4 bases and J 11 bases, with 14 bases left between them. The CDR3 DNA sequence: TGTGCCAGCAGCTCCACAGGGATTTTGGCTTTCTTT. It codes for CASSSTGILAFF.

V is TRBV10-3 and J is TRBJ2-2, with 7 bases lining up with TRBD1. V was pared by 3 bases and J by 4 bases, with 5 bases of the junction left unmatched. CDR1 is ENHRY, CDR2 SYGVKD, per germline. This CDR3 contains 15 residues. The CDR3 region is CAISDSTGTTGELFF. In DNA, the CDR3 is TGTGCCATCAGTGATTCGACAGGGACCACCGGGGAGCTGTTTTTT.

This clonotype was counted between two and nine times. The V call is TRBV6-4, the J call TRBJ2-2; tentatively, D is TRBD2 (5 bases). V was pared by 0 bases and J by 7 bases, with 9 bases between. The CDR3 totals 14 residues. Germline V lookup: CDR1 MRHNA, CDR2 SNTAGT. The CDR3 reads CASSDSPSSGELFF. The CDR3 coding sequence is TGTGCCAGCAGTGACTCTCCTAGCAGCGGGGAGCTGTTTTTT.

CDR3: CASSVASGETQYF. CDR3 DNA: TGTGCCAGCAGTGTGGCCAGCGGAGAGACCCAGTACTTC. The chain couples TRBV6-1 to TRBJ2-5; TRBD2 might be the D (5 bases). Germline CDR1 and CDR2: MNHNS and SASEGT. Trimming removed 4 bases from V and 4 bases from J, with 10 bases in between. The CDR3 has 13 residues.

This clonotype was counted only a few times. The V gene is TRBV9, the J gene TRBJ2-5; 8 bases agree with TRBD1. Trimming at V came to 5 bases and at J to 2 bases, leaving 2 bases not matched to a gene. The CDR3 spans 13 residues. Germline assignment: CDR1 SGDLS and CDR2 YYNGEE. CDR3 DNA: TGTGCCAGCAGTCGACAGGGGCAAGAGACCCAGTACTTC. Its protein product is CASSRQGQETQYF.

This clonotype has just a few counts. The chain joins TRBV7-9 to TRBJ2-4, with D possibly being TRBD2 (6 bases). The V and J ends lost 4 bases and 3 bases respectively, with 7 bases between them. The germline V gene has CDR1 SEHNR and CDR2 FQNEAQ (reference sequence). This CDR3 has 13 residues. The CDR3, as DNA: TGTGCCAGCAGCTGGGGGGTCAAAAACATTCAGTACTTC. Amino acid sequence: CASSWGVKNIQYF.

Turning to this clonotype: The junction and the germline gene differ at one end; a read error may be behind it. The CDR3 spells CCARDWTGGSIYEQYF. The CDR3, as DNA: TGCTGTGCTAGAGATTGGACAGGGGGCTCAATCTACGAGCAGTACTTC. J is TRBJ2-7 and V is TRBV20-1, with TRBD1 matching over 11 bases. The germline gives CDR1 DFQATT, CDR2 SNEGSKA (reference sequence). The CDR3 runs 16 residues.

The V and J genes are TRBV4-1 and TRBJ2-3; TRBD2 agrees at 9 bases. Germline CDR1 reads MGHRA; CDR2 reads YSYEKL. Trimming removed 2 bases from V and 5 bases from J; junction bases left unmatched: 8. The CDR3 consists of 16 residues. CDR3: CASSQTGGGAEDTQYF. The CDR3 nucleotides read TGCGCCAGCAGCCAAACCGGCGGGGGGGCCGAAGATACGCAGTATTTT.

The J gene is TRBJ2-5, the V gene TRBV3-1; perhaps D is TRBD1 or TRBD2 (6 bases each). The CDR3 contains 16 residues. V lost 0 bases to trimming and J lost 3 bases, with 14 bases between them. The germline V gene encodes CDR1 LGHDT and CDR2 YNNKEL (reference sequence). CDR3 amino acids: CASSQDRAGEEETQYF. As DNA, the CDR3 is TGTGCCAGCAGCCAAGATCGGGCAGGGGAGGAAGAGACCCAGTACTTC.

This clonotype was detected a few times. The genes are TRBV12-3 or TRBV12-4 and TRBJ2-5; 10 bases match TRBD1. There are 16 residues in the CDR3. The J segment lost 0 bases and the V segment lost 4 bases, leaving 5 bases of the junction unmatched. CDR3 loop: CASSSYGQGDQETQYF. The CDR3 DNA sequence: TGTGCCAGCAGTTCGTACGGACAGGGGGACCAAGAGACCCAGTACTTC.

The chain links TRBV2 to TRBJ2-1, with 11 bases fitting TRBD1. Germline loops: CDR1 SNHLY, CDR2 FYNNEI. The CDR3 is made up of 15 amino acids. With 6 bases clipped from V and 5 bases from J, the junction kept 6 bases outside the gene matches. CDR3 region: CASRRTGGVNNEQFF. CDR3 bases: TGTGCCAGCAGACGGACAGGGGGCGTCAACAATGAGCAGTTCTTC.

The rearrangement links TRBV4-1 to TRBJ2-7; D remains unclear. Germline assignment: CDR1 MGHRA and CDR2 YSYEKL. The CDR3 contains 14 residues. V lost 4 bases and J lost 5, with 15 bases in between. CDR3 nucleotides: TGCGCCAGCAGCCCAGGTTCGAATAAAAACGAGCAGTACTTC. It encodes CASSPGSNKNEQYF.

The rearrangement links TRBV2 to TRBJ2-3, with D perhaps matching TRBD1 (5 bases). Trimming removed 6 bases at V and 0 bases at J, with 13 bases between. This CDR3 spans 15 amino acids. CDR1 is SNHLY and CDR2 is FYNNEI in the germline V gene. The CDR3 loop is CASSDDSTSTDTQYF. The CDR3 bases are TGTGCCAGCAGCGATGACAGCACTAGCACAGATACGCAGTATTTT. Looking up the rest from reference TRBV2 and TRBJ2-3 gives the full variable domain: EPEVTQTPSHQVTQMGQEVILRCVPISNHLYFYWYRQILGQKVEFLVSFYNNEISEKSEIFDDQFSVERPDGSNFTLKIRSTKLEDSAMYFCASSDDSTSTDTQYFGPGTRLTVL.

This clonotype appeared a few times. V gene TRBV11-1 combines with J gene TRBJ2-3, with D maybe TRBD2 (6 bases). Germline loops: CDR1 SGHAT, CDR2 FQDESV (reference sequence). The CDR3 runs 18 residues. V lost 0 bases and J 1 base, leaving 17 bases between the germline ends. CDR3 nucleotide sequence: TGTGCCAGCAGCTTAGCGTTTGGAGGGCCTTTGGGCACAGATACGCAGTATTTT. It yields the protein CASSLAFGGPLGTDTQYF.

The chain is built from TRBV7-2 and TRBJ2-3, with 8 positions matching TRBD2. The germline CDR1 and CDR2 sequences are SGHTA and FQGNSA. The CDR3 is 14 amino acids. The V segment lost 2 bases and the J segment 6 bases; nucleotides outside the gene matches: 4. DNA for the CDR3: TGTGCCAGCAGCTTATTCGGGGGGGTGGATACGCAGTATTTT. This gives the protein CASSLFGGVDTQYF.

This clonotype turned up a few times. The rearrangement links TRBV27 to TRBJ2-2; D is unresolved. Germline V gene data show CDR1 as MNHEY and CDR2 as SMNVEV (reference sequence). V was cut by 5 bases and J by 6 bases, with 7 bases left in between. This CDR3 is built from 12 residues. CDR3 sequence: CASSRSAGELFF. CDR3 bases: TGTGCCAGCAGTCGATCGGCCGGGGAGCTGTTTTTT.

The chain joins TRBV6-1 to TRBJ2-1; D tentatively reads TRBD1 or TRBD2 (5 bases each). Trimming left V 7 bases short and J 7 bases short, with 14 bases between. Looked up from germline, CDR1 is MNHNS and CDR2 is SASEGT. The CDR3 covers 13 residues. The CDR3 DNA is TGTGCCAGCACCACGGGGTCAGGGAATGAGCAGTTCTTC. It is translated as CASTTGSGNEQFF.